The present T cell receptor beta chain was sequenced within a study of cytomegalovirus exposure and HLA in healthy donors. Regarding the study as a whole: There were 164 TCR beta chains listed as cytomegalovirus-associated. As confirmed in vitro, three CMV-associated chains were specific for CMV antigens.

Of note for this clone: The antigen is not known.

This CDR3 is 14 amino acids long. Trimming left V 9 bases short and J 6 bases short, with 19 bases between. The germline V gene has CDR1 MGHRA and CDR2 YSYEKL. Sequenced by immunoSEQ multiplex PCR; TCRdb stores in-frame clones only, minus some. The sample has about 240,000 clones, about 83% seen once. The sequence was collected from a man between 18 and 29 years old in good health and CMV-seronegative. The chain couples TRBV4-1 to TRBJ2-3, with a weak D call TRBD1 (6 bases). Sequenced material: PBMCs. CDR3 in DNA: TGCGCCAGTGGGCCGGGGACAATGGTGGATACGCAGTATTTT. This sequence encodes CASGPGTMVDTQYF.